These 18 T cell receptor beta chains were sequenced from one sample in a study of regulatory T cells in long-lasting Graves disease. CDR3-region Arm-PCR and iRepertoire HTBI primers produced the TCR beta libraries. TCRdb reprocessed the multiplex PCR reads with MiXCR, giving one entry per CDR3 protein. Of approximately 400,000 distinct CDR3 sequences in the sample, 20% to 25% were seen once. The time point: persistent/refractory GD, antithyroid drugs over 5 years with positive TRAb. PBMC RNA was the source of the TCR library. Sample: peripheral blood mononuclear cells (PBMCs), taken when the disease was refractory, from a patient treated with antithyroid drugs. These receptor sequences come from a female donor with Graves disease.

This clonotype was recorded a few times. V and J are TRBV27 and TRBJ1-1; 7 bases line up with TRBD1. V gave up 6 bases and J gave up 0 bases; unmatched junction bases: 10. The CDR3 runs to 16 residues. In germline, CDR1 is MNHEY, CDR2 SMNVEV (reference sequence). The CDR3, as DNA: TGTGCCAGCAGCCCTAAGACAGGGCTTATGAACACTGAAGCTTTCTTT. Its translation is CASSPKTGLMNTEAFF.

This clonotype was picked up a small number of times. The chain carries TRBV9 and TRBJ2-7, with D unclear. Germline CDR1 and CDR2: SGDLS and YYNGEE. Trimming removed 2 bases from V and 6 bases from J, with 18 bases in between. The CDR3 is made up of 15 amino acids. The CDR3, as DNA: TGTGCCAGCAGCGTCCACTCAGAGGTACTCAGCGAGCAGTACTTC. As protein: CASSVHSEVLSEQYF.

This clonotype was counted between two and nine times. A much larger clone is a single base away; this may be a read error. The rearrangement joins TRBV7-9 to TRBJ2-5; D uncertain. CDR1 and CDR2 from the germline V gene are SEHNR and FQNEAQ (reference sequence). The CDR3 is made up of 12 amino acids. V lost 5 bases to trimming and J lost 7 bases, with 11 bases between them. The CDR3 sequence: CASSEPGGTQYF. The DNA for the CDR3 is TGTGCCAGCAGCGAGCCTGGTGGGACCCAGTACTTC.

The chain employs TRBV29-1 and TRBJ2-7, with D possibly matching TRBD2 (5 bases). Germline V gives CDR1 SQVTM, CDR2 ANQGSEA. Deletions cut 6 bases from V and 1 base from J, with 7 bases between. There are 11 residues in the CDR3. CDR3 nucleotide sequence: TGCAGCGTGGAGGCGTCCTACGAGCAGTACTTC. It specifies CSVEASYEQYF.

This clonotype was detected many times. V is TRBV7-9 and J is TRBJ2-5; tentatively, D is TRBD2 (5 bases). Trimming pared 1 base from V and 5 bases from J, leaving 14 bases between. The CDR3 has 15 amino acids. CDR1 is SEHNR and CDR2 is FQNEAQ in the germline V gene (reference sequence). CDR3 residues: CASSLDPVPGETQYF. CDR3 coding DNA: TGTGCCAGCAGCTTAGACCCAGTCCCGGGGGAGACCCAGTACTTC.

This chain links TRBV5-1 with TRBJ1-6; no reliable D call. Per germline, CDR1 SGHRS and CDR2 YFSETQ. Deletions cut 4 bases from V and 8 bases from J, with 22 bases between. The CDR3 runs to 17 residues. The CDR3 DNA reads as TGCGCCAGCAGCCGAGAAACGGCTGGGAATGGTGATTCACCCCTCCACTTT. The encoded protein is CASSRETAGNGDSPLHF.

In its sample, this clonotype was seen a few times. The chain carries TRBV12-5 and TRBJ2-5; D uncertain. This CDR3 spans 13 amino acids. CDR1 is LGHNT and CDR2 is FRNRAP in the germline V gene. Trimming removed 4 bases from V and 6 bases from J, with 12 bases in between. CDR3 nucleotide sequence: TGTGCTAGTGGTTACCTCGAAGAGAAGACCCAGTACTTC. It translates to CASGYLEEKTQYF.

The V call is TRBV5-6, the J call TRBJ2-1; TRBD2 matches at 8 bases. Looked up from germline, CDR1 is SGHDT and CDR2 is YYEEEE. The CDR3 spans 14 residues. Trimming at V came to 4 bases and at J to 5 bases, leaving 5 bases not matched to a gene. CDR3 residues: CASSHGGGNNEQFF. Written as DNA, the CDR3 is TGTGCCAGCAGCCACGGCGGGGGGAACAATGAGCAGTTCTTC.

The chain recombines TRBV5-1 with TRBJ2-7; TRBD2 might be the D (6 bases). Trimming took off 0 bases at V and 3 bases at J, with 10 bases between the two ends. The CDR3 extends over 14 amino acids. Germline V gives CDR1 SGHRS, CDR2 YFSETQ. CDR3 sequence: CASSLGGGIYEQYF. The CDR3 coding sequence is TGCGCCAGCAGCTTGGGGGGAGGCATCTACGAGCAGTACTTC.

This clonotype was observed at least ten times. This CDR3 reads CASSLEPAMNTEAFF. DNA of the CDR3: TGTGCCAGCAGCTTAGAGCCGGCGATGAACACTGAAGCTTTCTTT. The chain links TRBV7-2 to TRBJ1-1; D remains ambiguous. The CDR3 length is 15 residues. CDR1 is SGHTA, CDR2 FQGNSA, per germline. Trimming removed 1 base at V and 0 bases at J, with 9 bases between.

The sample holds a few counts of this clonotype. The rearrangement uses TRBV27 and TRBJ2-5; 12 bases align to TRBD2. With 4 bases clipped from V and 0 bases from J, the junction kept 3 bases outside the gene matches. Germline CDR1 reads MNHEY; CDR2 reads SMNVEV (reference sequence). CDR3 length: 16 amino acids. This CDR3 reads CASSYGTSGYQETQYF. CDR3 DNA sequence: TGTGCCAGCAGTTATGGGACTAGCGGGTACCAAGAGACCCAGTACTTC.

This clonotype was found many times. The gene calls are TRBV5-1 and TRBJ1-1, with unresolved D. Per germline, CDR1 SGHRS and CDR2 YFSETQ. The CDR3 is made up of 14 amino acids. The ends were cut back, 0 bases at V and 4 bases at J, with 10 bases in the middle. In DNA, the CDR3 is TGCGCCAGCAGCTTGGATGGACTCGGCACTGAAGCTTTCTTT. The encoded protein is CASSLDGLGTEAFF.

This clonotype has ten or more counts. For the CDR3, the DNA is TGTGCCATCAGTGGACTTCTAGGGGTCCACGAGCAGTACTTC. This gives the protein CAISGLLGVHEQYF. The chain has TRBV10-3 and TRBJ2-7, with a weak D call TRBD1 (5 bases). The CDR3 spans 14 residues. The germline V and J ends were trimmed by 4 bases and 5 bases, with 15 bases remaining between them. Germline V lookup: CDR1 ENHRY, CDR2 SYGVKD.

The sample holds many counts of this clonotype. This chain joins TRBV7-9 and TRBJ2-5; no firm D call. The CDR3 consists of 15 residues. The germline CDR1 and CDR2 sequences are SEHNR and FQNEAQ (reference sequence). The V and J ends lost 2 bases and 2 bases respectively, with 12 bases between them. In nucleotides, the CDR3 is TGTGCCAGCAGCTTATTTCCCTGGCGGCAAGAGACCCAGTACTTC. This gives the protein CASSLFPWRQETQYF.

This clonotype appeared a single time. The chain joins TRBV4-2 to TRBJ2-7; D is perhaps TRBD1 or TRBD2 (7 bases each). Germline V lookup: CDR1 LGHNA, CDR2 YNFKEQ. The V and J ends lost 0 bases and 3 bases respectively, with 15 bases between them. CDR3 length: 16 residues. The CDR3 DNA reads TGTGCCAGCAGCCAAGATTGGGGAGGGGGCGGCTACGAGCAGTACTTC. Translated, it gives CASSQDWGGGGYEQYF.

This clonotype was detected only once. The chain joins TRBV5-1 to TRBJ2-2; D is perhaps TRBD1 (5 bases). Germline V gene sequence: CDR1 SGHRS, CDR2 YFSETQ. The CDR3 is made up of 17 amino acids. The ends were cut back, 4 bases at V and 1 base at J, with 17 bases in the middle. The CDR3 DNA reads as TGCGCCAGCAGCACGAAACTGGGGCGGAGGAACACCGGGGAGCTGTTTTTT. Residues: CASSTKLGRRNTGELFF.

CDR3 bases: TGTGCCAGTACTTCTCGTGGGGAAGGGAACTCCTACGAGCAGTACTTC. Protein product: CASTSRGEGNSYEQYF. This sequence joins TRBV19 and TRBJ2-7; no clear D. Germline lookup yields CDR1 LNHDA and CDR2 SQIVND (reference sequence). V gave up 7 bases and J gave up 0 bases, with 19 bases separating them. CDR3 length equals 16 residues. The full variable domain, in which reference TRBV19 and TRBJ2-7 provide the parts outside the CDR3, is DGGITQSPKYLFRKEGQNVTLSCEQNLNHDAMYWYRQDPGQGLRLIYYSQIVNDFQKGDIAEGYSVSREKKESFPLTVTSAQKNPTAFYLCASTSRGEGNSYEQYFGPGTRLTVT.

This clonotype was seen a handful of times. The J gene is TRBJ1-1, the V gene TRBV7-2; D is unresolved. Trimming took 1 base from V and 6 from J, leaving 9 bases between them. The CDR3 totals 13 residues. CDR1 and CDR2 (germline): SGHTA, FQGNSA. The CDR3 reads CASSLGGMPEAFF. CDR3 DNA: TGTGCCAGCAGCTTAGGTGGGATGCCTGAAGCTTTCTTT.